A selection of T cell receptor beta chains follows, all from one sample in a study of cytomegalovirus exposure and HLA in healthy donors. The data were produced by immunoSEQ multiplex PCR, yet TCRdb's version contains in-frame clones alone and is incomplete. This sample has approximately 190,000 clones, with roughly 80% found just once. Input material: PBMCs. All receptors derive from a man aged 50 to 59 in good health and CMV-seronegative. Both conserved end residues are part of each CDR3. D genes are given only for firm matches. Not all rows give a size; the values are once, few, many and, for expanded clones, a class.

CDR3 protein,CDR3 DNA,J gene,V gene,clone size,D gene
CASTRDFREKLFF,TGTGCCAGCACCCGGGATTTCCGCGAAAAACTGTTTTTT,TRBJ1-4,TRBV2,NA,NA
CASSSILPSGQETQYF,TGTGCCAGCAGCTCCATACTGCCTAGCGGCCAAGAGACCCAGTACTTC,TRBJ2-5,TRBV7-9,NA,TRBD2
CASRDGRGGDDGSPLHF,TGTGCCAGCAGAGACGGGAGGGGGGGAGATGACGGTTCACCCCTCCACTTT,TRBJ1-6,TRBV7-9,NA,NA
CASSQDAGAGGNEQFF,TGCGCCAGCAGCCAAGACGCGGGGGCCGGGGGTAATGAGCAGTTCTTC,TRBJ2-1,TRBV4-3,NA,NA
CASSILNRDYEQYF,TGTGCCAGCAGCATCCTAAACAGGGACTACGAGCAGTACTTC,TRBJ2-7,TRBV7-9,NA,NA
CSSSLATSWDSGNTIYF,TGTTCCAGCAGCCTAGCAACCAGCTGGGACTCGGGAAACACCATATATTTT,TRBJ1-3,TRBV7-9,NA,NA
CASRFTSTDTQYF,TGTGCCAGCAGGTTTACTAGCACAGATACGCAGTATTTT,TRBJ2-3,TRBV2,NA,NA
CASSPTGLISNTEAFF,TGTGCCAGCAGCCCCACGGGACTTATATCGAACACTGAAGCTTTCTTT,TRBJ1-1,TRBV6-6,few,NA
CASRAGGQGNEQFF,TGCGCCAGCCGAGCGGGGGGGCAGGGGAATGAGCAGTTCTTC,TRBJ2-1,TRBV5-1,NA,TRBD2
CASSQEDFFRTQYF,TGCGCCAGCAGCCAAGAGGACTTCTTTCGGACCCAGTACTTC,TRBJ2-5,TRBV4-1,few,NA
CAISDPDRGYGTEAFF,TGTGCCATCAGTGACCCGGACAGGGGGTATGGCACTGAAGCTTTCTTT,TRBJ1-1,TRBV10-3,NA,TRBD1
CASSIYSPYSNQPQHF,TGTGCCAGCAGCATTTACAGCCCTTATAGCAATCAGCCCCAGCATTTT,TRBJ1-5,TRBV7-8,NA,NA
CASSLTTGTSGGGEQFF,TGTGCCAGCAGCCTAACGACCGGGACTAGCGGGGGAGGTGAGCAGTTCTTC,TRBJ2-1,TRBV7-3,NA,TRBD2
CASSFRGEAFF,TGTGCCAGCAGTTTCAGGGGGGAAGCTTTCTTT,TRBJ1-1,TRBV27,NA,TRBD1
CASSPRKSSYNEQFF,TGTGCCAGCTCACCACGAAAGAGCTCCTACAATGAGCAGTTCTTC,TRBJ2-1,TRBV18,few,NA
CATSFWDRGTQPQHF,TGTGCCACCAGCTTTTGGGACAGGGGGACTCAGCCCCAGCATTTT,TRBJ1-5,TRBV15,few,TRBD1
CASSLGQGVNEQYF,TGTGCCAGCAGCTTAGGACAGGGGGTCAACGAGCAGTACTTC,TRBJ2-7,TRBV7-6,NA,TRBD1
CAWSVRTVYQPQHF,TGTGCCTGGAGTGTACGGACAGTTTATCAGCCCCAGCATTTT,TRBJ1-5,TRBV30,NA,NA
CASSQTSGDSYEQYF,TGCGCCAGCAGTCAAACTAGCGGCGATTCCTACGAGCAGTACTTC,TRBJ2-7,TRBV23-1,NA,TRBD2
CASDGGYSEAFF,TGTGCCAGTGACGGGGGGTACAGTGAAGCTTTCTTT,TRBJ1-1,TRBV19,once,NA
CASSINSNYGYTF,TGTGCCAGTAGTATAAACAGCAACTATGGCTACACCTTC,TRBJ1-2,TRBV19,once,NA
CASSPLAGSSEQYF,TGTGCCAGCAGCCCCCTTGCGGGGTCGAGCGAGCAGTACTTC,TRBJ2-7,TRBV5-5,NA,NA
CASSFGLANEQFF,TGTGCCAGCAGCTTCGGACTTGCCAATGAGCAGTTCTTC,TRBJ2-1,TRBV7-3,once,NA
CASSFQGAHTEAFF,TGTGCCAGCAGTTTCCAGGGGGCGCACACTGAAGCTTTCTTT,TRBJ1-1,TRBV27,NA,TRBD1
CASSFFGSSNEQFF,TGTGCCAGCAGTTTTTTCGGTAGCTCCAATGAGCAGTTCTTC,TRBJ2-1,TRBV7-2,NA,NA
CASSPTTGGYEAFF,TGTGCCAGCTCACCAACGACAGGGGGATATGAAGCTTTCTTT,TRBJ1-1,TRBV18,NA,TRBD1
CASSVAGGTNTEAFF,TGTGCCAGCAGCGTAGCTGGGGGGACGAACACTGAAGCTTTCTTT,TRBJ1-1,TRBV9,once,NA
CASSSRRGLRETQYF,TGTGCCAGCAGCTCCAGAAGAGGGCTACGGGAGACCCAGTACTTC,TRBJ2-5,TRBV9,NA,NA
CASIGGGGDTQYF,TGTGCCAGCATAGGGGGGGGAGGGGATACGCAGTATTTT,TRBJ2-3,TRBV7-2,NA,NA
CASSSTTSGPPYEQYF,TGTGCCAGCAGTTCAACGACTAGCGGCCCCCCCTACGAGCAGTACTTC,TRBJ2-7,TRBV7-2,NA,TRBD2
CASLYYEQYF,TGTGCCAGCCTCTACTACGAGCAGTACTTC,TRBJ2-7,TRBV6-1,few,NA